Detailed here is one T cell receptor beta chain. What it recognizes is unknown. Using immunoSEQ multiplex PCR, the repertoire was profiled, and TCRdb retains in-frame clones only, with some absent. The sample has over 10,000 clones; 88% are singletons. This specimen belongs to a study of PD-1 blockade in classical Hodgkin lymphoma. As to time point: cycle 4 day 1 (C4D1), after 5 to 7 weeks of nivolumab. Every patient relapsed after autologous stem cell transplantation, and brentuximab vedotin exposure varied. Negative magnetic selection isolated CD4+ T cells from thawed PBMCs. Patients reached a best response of complete response, partial response or progressive disease. Study-level findings and limits: After ASCT, patients who started nivolumab under 1 year later were excluded. CD4+ TCR diversity climbed significantly by C4D1, unlike CD8+ TCR diversity. Lower baseline TCR diversity marked trial partial responders and progressors.

The sample in question was CD4+ T cells from blood, obtained before the fourth cycle of nivolumab. The TCR sequence derives from a human donor with classical Hodgkin lymphoma.

CDR3: CAWSVRAFWANSPLHF. In DNA form, the CDR3 reads TGTGCCTGGAGTGTAAGGGCCTTCTGGGCAAATTCACCCCTCCACTTT. The chain uses TRBV30 and TRBJ1-6; the D is unclear. V lost 0 bases and J lost 7, with 16 bases in between. The germline V gene encodes CDR1 GTSNPN and CDR2 SVGIG (reference sequence). The CDR3 covers 16 residues.